This TCR beta chain was recovered during a study of shared clonotypes between healthy human individuals. With V trimmed by 3 bases and J by 5 bases, 6 bases remained unmatched. Germline values: CDR1 MNHNS, CDR2 SASEGT. This CDR3 has 15 amino acids. Each sample came from a Caucasian adult donor living in Nashville, Tennessee. Samples underwent the assay at deep level. The assay was immunoSEQ multiplex PCR, and TCRdb's table has in-frame clones only and misses some. The sample lists 2,100,000 or so clones; approximately 95% were seen once. Study-level findings and limits: Rarefaction showed that sequencing of sorted subsets was incomplete (despite large depth). The naive CD4 repertoires of a few donors were compared, and 5% to 6.5% of clonotypes were shared.

Worth noting for this clone: Antigen specificity is unknown.

The genes are TRBV6-1 and TRBJ1-3; 8 bases are shared with TRBD1. This receptor was obtained from a man between 18 and 35 years old in good health. Sequenced sample: naive CD4+ T cells sorted from blood. The subset is: CD45RA+ positively selected. CDR3 in amino acids: CASSDPRTGRNTIYF. In DNA form, the CDR3 reads TGTGCCAGCAGTGACCCCCGGACAGGGAGAAACACCATATATTTT.